These 3 T cell receptor beta chains share one sample of origin, sequenced in a study of T cells in Graves' hyperthyroidism and ophthalmopathy. Amplification of TCR beta CDR3 regions was performed using RNA transcripts as template. HTBI primers were employed in a first-round RT-PCR of the TCR CDR3. Each CDR3 protein is one row after TCRdb ran MiXCR on the multiplex PCR reads. Found here are roughly 400,000 distinct CDR3 sequences, 15% to 18% of them singletons; the top ten hold roughly 25%. Sequenced sample: blood. These receptors were obtained from a woman aged 18-29 years with Graves' hyperthyroidism that later progressed to Graves' ophthalmopathy.

This clonotype came up a few times. The chain carries TRBV11-2 and TRBJ2-1; either TRBD1 or TRBD2 may supply D (6 bases each). The CDR3 sequence is 17 residues long. The V end lost 4 bases, the J end lost 3 bases, and 19 bases lay between the germline ends. Germline V CDR1 and CDR2: SGHAT, FQNNGV. The CDR3 loop is CASSSLGGRTFYNEQFF. The CDR3, as DNA: TGTGCCAGCAGCTCCCTTGGGGGGCGGACCTTCTACAATGAGCAGTTCTTC.

This clonotype has at least ten counts. The gene calls are TRBV29-1 and TRBJ2-1, with D possibly being TRBD1 or TRBD2 (5 bases each). Germline CDR1 and CDR2: SQVTM and ANQGSEA. The CDR3 sequence is 16 residues long. The V end lost 0 bases, the J end lost 0 bases, and 12 bases lay between the germline ends. The DNA for the CDR3 is TGCAGCGTTGAAGACGGACGGGGCCCCTCCTACAATGAGCAGTTCTTC. It encodes CSVEDGRGPSYNEQFF.

This clonotype has just a few counts. It may be a read error: a sequence one base away is much more abundant. This chain links TRBV18 with TRBJ1-1; 9 nucleotides agree with TRBD1. Germline CDR1 and CDR2: KGHSH and LQKENI. This CDR3 spans 17 amino acids. This CDR3 is CASSPRTGAYMNTEVFF. The CDR3 nucleotides read TGTGCCAGCTCACCGCGGACAGGGGCCTACATGAACACTGAAGTTTTCTTT.